The 25 T cell receptor beta chains presented below share a single source sample, sequenced in a study of blood T cell repertoires in COVID-19. Measured with immunoSEQ multiplex PCR; TCRdb has only the in-frame clones, and not every one. This sample has about 400,000 clones, with roughly 86% found just once. Sequencing was done on a sample of PBMCs or T cells enriched from blood (not recorded which). Receptors originate from a woman between 40 and 50 years old with acute COVID-19.

V is TRBV19 and J is TRBJ2-7; 8 bases are shared with TRBD1. V was pared by 4 bases and J by 3 bases, with 2 bases of the junction left unmatched. This CDR3 has 13 residues. CDR1 is LNHDA, CDR2 SQIVND, per germline (reference sequence). CDR3 DNA sequence: TGTGCCAGTAGTAAGACAGGGGACTACGAGCAGTACTTC. It codes for CASSKTGDYEQYF.

The chain carries TRBV6-5 and TRBJ2-7, with a weak D call TRBD2 (5 bases). There are 14 residues in the CDR3. V dropped 7 bases and J dropped 3 bases, with 16 bases sitting between them. Germline CDR1 reads MNHEY; CDR2 reads SVGAGI. CDR3 nucleotide sequence: TGTGCCAGCACCCCTAGCTGGAACAGCTACGAGCAGTACTTC. The encoded protein is CASTPSWNSYEQYF.

The rearrangement uses TRBV20-1 and TRBJ1-5; D is undetermined. The CDR3 sequence is 14 residues long. Germline lookup yields CDR1 DFQATT and CDR2 SNEGSKA (reference sequence). V was cut by 6 bases and J by 5 bases, with 17 bases left in between. This CDR3 is CSASGLRSHQPQHF. The CDR3 DNA reads TGCAGTGCCAGTGGCTTGAGGTCCCATCAGCCCCAGCATTTT.

This clone was observed once. The chain recombines TRBV30 with TRBJ2-2; 7 bases are a match to TRBD2. The CDR3 spans 15 residues. V shed 3 bases, J shed 6 bases, and the junction held 10 bases outside the gene matches. From germline, CDR1 is GTSNPN and CDR2 SVGIG (reference sequence). CDR3 coding DNA: TGTGCCTGGAGGGCGGGACTAACGTCCCCCGGGGAGCTGTTTTTT. It is translated as CAWRAGLTSPGELFF.

This chain uses TRBV7-6 with TRBJ1-6, with 7 bases fitting TRBD1. V was clipped by 6 bases and J by 11 bases; unmatched bases: 7. Germline V gene lookup returns CDR1 SGHVS and CDR2 FNYEAQ. The CDR3 loop spans 13 amino acids. In DNA, the CDR3 is TGTGCCAGCAGTTCCGCAGGGACAGCACCCCTCCACTTT. Amino acids: CASSSAGTAPLHF. Full variable domain (remainder filled in from reference TRBV7-6 and TRBJ1-6): GAGVSQSPRYKVTKRGQDVALRCDPISGHVSLYWYRQALGQGPEFLTYFNYEAQQDKSGLPNDRFSAERPEGSISTLTIQRTEQRDSAMYRCASSSAGTAPLHFGNGTRLTVT.

The chain is built from TRBV27 and TRBJ2-3, with TRBD2 matching 8 bases. This CDR3 is built from 13 residues. Germline V gene data show CDR1 as MNHEY and CDR2 as SMNVEV (reference sequence). V lost 5 bases, J lost 10 bases, and 8 bases stayed unmatched. The CDR3 coding sequence is TGTGCCAGCAGTCCACGCCCTAGCGGGCCGCAGTATTTT. It codes for CASSPRPSGPQYF.

This sequence joins TRBV4-1 and TRBJ1-3; 7 bases line up with TRBD1. Germline CDR1 is MGHRA and CDR2 is YSYEKL. CDR3 length equals 17 residues. Trimming at V came to 0 bases and at J to 0 bases, leaving 5 bases not matched to a gene. The chain's CDR3 is CASSQDPTGASGNTIYF. In DNA, the CDR3 is TGCGCCAGCAGCCAAGATCCAACAGGGGCCTCTGGAAACACCATATATTTT.

CDR3 sequence: CASSSPSEYREETQYF. DNA of the CDR3: TGTGCCAGCAGTTCCCCGTCGGAATACAGGGAAGAGACCCAGTACTTC. The J gene is TRBJ2-5, the V gene TRBV7-8; the D gene is possibly TRBD1 (6 bases). The CDR3 extends over 16 amino acids. Trimming removed 6 bases at V and 3 bases at J, with 20 bases between. Germline V gives CDR1 SGHVS, CDR2 FQNEAQ.

The chain combines TRBV7-8 with TRBJ1-1, with D tentatively TRBD1 (6 bases). V was shortened by 10 bases and J by 0 bases, with 15 bases between the two germline ends. Germline V gives CDR1 SGHVS, CDR2 FQNEAQ. The CDR3 covers 14 residues. CDR3 nucleotides: TGTGCCACCACCGGGGCAGGGGTGAACACTGAAGCTTTCTTT. It is translated as CATTGAGVNTEAFF.

This clone has only one observation. Other DNA sequences within the sample encode an identical CDR3. The J gene is TRBJ1-5, the V gene TRBV12-3 or TRBV12-4, with D perhaps matching TRBD1 (6 bases). This CDR3 region has 13 residues. V lost 3 bases to trimming and J lost 5 bases, with 8 bases between them. The CDR3 here is CASSFNRDQPQHF. In DNA, the CDR3 is TGTGCCAGCAGTTTTAACAGGGATCAGCCCCAGCATTTT.

The chain employs TRBV4-1 and TRBJ1-2, with D tentatively TRBD1 (5 bases). The CDR3 is made up of 14 amino acids. Trimming pared 2 bases from V and 7 bases from J, leaving 14 bases between. Germline lookup yields CDR1 MGHRA and CDR2 YSYEKL. The CDR3 sequence is CASSQFLQAGGYTF. The CDR3 DNA follows: TGCGCCAGCAGCCAATTTTTACAGGCCGGTGGCTACACCTTC.

This clone was seen a single time. V gene TRBV29-1 combines with J gene TRBJ1-1; 9 positions match TRBD1. The germline CDR1 and CDR2 sequences are SQVTM and ANQGSEA. Losses at the gene ends were 3 bases for V and 6 bases for J; bases not matched to a gene: 8. CDR3 length: 14 amino acids. The CDR3 DNA follows: TGCAGCGTTGAGAGGGGACAGGGTGAACCTGAAGCTTTCTTT. Encoded protein: CSVERGQGEPEAFF.

The chain couples TRBV24-1 to TRBJ1-6; no reliable D call. This CDR3 is 13 amino acids long. CDR1 is KGHDR, CDR2 SFDVKD, per germline. The V gene lost 12 bases and the J gene lost 7 bases, with 15 bases spanning the gap. CDR3 sequence (DNA): TGTGCCGAGGAAAGAGGGTTGAATTCACCCCTCCACTTT. Translated: CAEERGLNSPLHF.

The V call is TRBV15, the J call TRBJ1-4; 9 nucleotides match TRBD1. Germline loops: CDR1 LNHNV, CDR2 YYDKDF (reference sequence). V shed 3 bases and J 5 bases; nucleotides not matched to a gene: 4. This CDR3 region has 15 residues. The CDR3 loop reads CATSRDRGLNEKLFF. The DNA of the CDR3 is TGTGCCACCAGCAGGGACAGGGGACTAAATGAAAAACTGTTTTTT.

This clone was detected a few times. V is TRBV18 and J is TRBJ1-1; 8 bases fit TRBD1. Trimming took 5 bases from V and 3 from J; bases not matched to a gene: 8. Per germline, CDR1 KGHSH and CDR2 LQKENI. The CDR3 runs to 15 residues. CDR3 sequence reads: CASSSGGSAYTEAFF. CDR3 coding DNA: TGTGCCAGCTCATCAGGGGGCAGTGCGTACACTGAAGCTTTCTTT.

The chain recombines TRBV19 with TRBJ2-1; possibly TRBD1 for D (6 bases). Germline values: CDR1 LNHDA, CDR2 SQIVND (reference sequence). Trimming removed 1 base at V and 6 bases at J, with 13 bases between. This CDR3 comprises 15 residues. CDR3 nucleotide sequence: TGTGCCAGTAGTATAGGGGACACTTTTAGCAATGAGCAGTTCTTC. Amino acid sequence: CASSIGDTFSNEQFF.

This rearrangement joins TRBV5-6 to TRBJ1-2, with TRBD1 as a possible D gene (6 bases). The CDR3 totals 15 residues. V was clipped by 0 bases and J by 2 bases, with 11 bases between them. The germline CDR1 and CDR2 sequences are SGHDT and YYEEEE. DNA for the CDR3: TGTGCCAGCAGCTTGGTGGGGACACTGAACTATGGCTACACCTTC. Translating it yields CASSLVGTLNYGYTF.

In regard to this clone: The same CDR3 also results from other DNA sequences found in this sample. This chain joins TRBV12-3 or TRBV12-4 and TRBJ1-1, with D unresolved. V lost 6 bases and J 4 bases, leaving 9 bases between the germline ends. CDR3 size: 12 residues. The CDR3 bases are TGTGCCAGCAGCCCGGGAGGCACTGAAGCTTTCTTT. Its protein is CASSPGGTEAFF.

This sequence joins TRBV7-7 and TRBJ2-5, with 10 nucleotides matching TRBD2. Germline assignment: CDR1 SSHAT and CDR2 FNYEAQ (reference sequence). V dropped 11 bases and J dropped 4; count of bases not matched to a gene: 13. The CDR3 covers 15 residues. The CDR3 sequence: CAVGAKRGGRETQYF. CDR3 in DNA: TGTGCCGTAGGGGCCAAGCGGGGGGGCAGAGAGACCCAGTACTTC.

The J gene is TRBJ1-4, the V gene TRBV27; TRBD1 matches at 10 bases. V trimming: 6 bases; J trimming: 6 bases; junction bases outside the gene matches: 10. The CDR3 has 16 amino acids. Germline CDR1 reads MNHEY; CDR2 reads SMNVEV (reference sequence). CDR3 amino acids: CASRVSDRGLDEKLFF. CDR3 in DNA: TGTGCCAGCAGAGTAAGCGACAGGGGGCTTGATGAAAAACTGTTTTTT.

This clone is a singleton in its sample. J is TRBJ2-3 and V is TRBV5-1; 8 nucleotides agree with TRBD1. Trimming took 1 base from V and 3 from J; bases not matched to a gene: 7. This CDR3 has 16 residues. Per germline, CDR1 SGHRS and CDR2 YFSETQ. The CDR3, as DNA: TGCGCCAGCAGCTTGCAGGGGGCAGCCCGTACAGATACGCAGTATTTT. Translation gives CASSLQGAARTDTQYF.

The V gene is TRBV29-1, the J gene TRBJ2-1, with 10 bases identical to TRBD1. CDR1 and CDR2 (germline): SQVTM, ANQGSEA. This CDR3 has 14 amino acids. Losses at the gene ends were 6 bases for V and 7 bases for J; bases not matched to a gene: 9. CDR3 in DNA: TGCAGCGTGGGGACTCCGGGACAGGGGAATGAGCAGTTCTTC. As protein: CSVGTPGQGNEQFF.

Of note for this clone: Within the sample, other DNA sequences also encode this same CDR3. This sequence joins TRBV19 and TRBJ2-6, with TRBD1 matching 7 bases. Germline CDR1 reads LNHDA; CDR2 reads SQIVND (reference sequence). The CDR3 spans 15 residues. V shed 6 bases, J shed 3 bases, and the junction held 5 bases outside the gene matches. The DNA of the CDR3 is TGTGCCAGTAGGCGACAGGGCTTTGGGGCCAACGTCCTGACTTTC. Translating it yields CASRRQGFGANVLTF.

J is TRBJ1-3 and V is TRBV5-6; D perhaps matches TRBD1 (5 bases). The V end lost 0 bases, the J end lost 4 bases, and 11 bases lay between the germline ends. Per the germline V gene, CDR1 is SGHDT and CDR2 is YYEEEE. There are 15 residues in the CDR3. The CDR3 protein is CASSLDRGIGNTIYF. DNA of the CDR3: TGTGCCAGCAGCTTGGATCGGGGGATCGGAAACACCATATATTTT.

The V call is TRBV5-1, the J call TRBJ2-5; 8 bases map to TRBD1. Per germline, CDR1 SGHRS and CDR2 YFSETQ. This CDR3 is built from 15 residues. Trimming removed 0 bases from V and 4 bases from J; junction bases left unmatched: 5. The CDR3 reads CASSLAQGAGETQYF. In nucleotides, the CDR3 is TGCGCCAGCAGCTTGGCTCAGGGGGCTGGAGAGACCCAGTACTTC.